One T cell receptor beta chain is described in this entry. The target antigen is unknown. With 8 bases clipped from V and 5 bases from J, the junction kept 16 bases outside the gene matches. Looked up from germline, CDR1 is GTSNPN and CDR2 is SVGIG (reference sequence). The CDR3 has 15 residues. The data belong to a study of cytomegalovirus exposure and HLA in healthy donors. Study summary: In a later analysis, it was reported that the approximately 110 validation repertoires had been produced on the same platform as the 700 or so repertoires belonging to the first cohort. Study observations and caveats: Reportedly, diagnosis of cytomegalovirus status by the classifier showed high specificity and sensitivity. TCR clusters originating in the first cohort tended to co-occur in the 120 validation repertoires, according to a later analysis.

Profiled with immunoSEQ multiplex PCR; TCRdb holds only in-frame clones, not every one. This table has 150,000 to 200,000 clones, 85% appearing once. The source material was PBMCs. J is TRBJ2-5 and V is TRBV30; 8 bases fit TRBD2. This receptor was obtained from a man younger than 35 in good health and CMV-seropositive. Here the CDR3 reads CARVEAGGFRETQYF. DNA of the CDR3: TGTGCCCGGGTAGAGGCGGGAGGTTTCAGGGAGACCCAGTACTTC.